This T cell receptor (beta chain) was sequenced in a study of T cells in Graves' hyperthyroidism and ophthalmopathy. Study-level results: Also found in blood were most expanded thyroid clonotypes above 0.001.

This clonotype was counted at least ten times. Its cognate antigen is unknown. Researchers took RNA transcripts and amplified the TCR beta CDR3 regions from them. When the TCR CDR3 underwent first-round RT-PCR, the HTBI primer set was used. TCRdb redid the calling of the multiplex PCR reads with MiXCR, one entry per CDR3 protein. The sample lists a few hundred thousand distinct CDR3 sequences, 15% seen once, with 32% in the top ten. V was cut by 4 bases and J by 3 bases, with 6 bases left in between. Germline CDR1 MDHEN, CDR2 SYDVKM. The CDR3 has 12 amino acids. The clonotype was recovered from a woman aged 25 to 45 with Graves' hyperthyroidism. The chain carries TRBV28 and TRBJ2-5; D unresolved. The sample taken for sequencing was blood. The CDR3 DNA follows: TGTGCCAGCAGTTCTCACGAAGAGACCCAGTACTTC. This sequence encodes CASSSHEETQYF.